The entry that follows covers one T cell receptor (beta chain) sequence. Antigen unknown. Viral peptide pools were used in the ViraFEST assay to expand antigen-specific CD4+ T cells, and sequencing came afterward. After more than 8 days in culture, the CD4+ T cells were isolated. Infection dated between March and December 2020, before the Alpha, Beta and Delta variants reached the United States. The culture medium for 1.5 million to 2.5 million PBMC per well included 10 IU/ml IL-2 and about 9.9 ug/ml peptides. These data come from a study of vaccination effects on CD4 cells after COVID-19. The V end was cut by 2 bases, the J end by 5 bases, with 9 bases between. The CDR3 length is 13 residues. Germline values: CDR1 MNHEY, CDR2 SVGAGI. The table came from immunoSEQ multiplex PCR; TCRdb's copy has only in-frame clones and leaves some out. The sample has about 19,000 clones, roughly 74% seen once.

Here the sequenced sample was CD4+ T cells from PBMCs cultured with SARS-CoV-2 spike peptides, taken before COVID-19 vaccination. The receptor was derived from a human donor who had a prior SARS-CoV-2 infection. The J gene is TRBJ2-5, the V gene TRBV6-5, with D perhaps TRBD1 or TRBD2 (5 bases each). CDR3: CASSYRGGETQYF. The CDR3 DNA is TGTGCCAGCAGTTACCGTGGGGGTGAGACCCAGTACTTC.